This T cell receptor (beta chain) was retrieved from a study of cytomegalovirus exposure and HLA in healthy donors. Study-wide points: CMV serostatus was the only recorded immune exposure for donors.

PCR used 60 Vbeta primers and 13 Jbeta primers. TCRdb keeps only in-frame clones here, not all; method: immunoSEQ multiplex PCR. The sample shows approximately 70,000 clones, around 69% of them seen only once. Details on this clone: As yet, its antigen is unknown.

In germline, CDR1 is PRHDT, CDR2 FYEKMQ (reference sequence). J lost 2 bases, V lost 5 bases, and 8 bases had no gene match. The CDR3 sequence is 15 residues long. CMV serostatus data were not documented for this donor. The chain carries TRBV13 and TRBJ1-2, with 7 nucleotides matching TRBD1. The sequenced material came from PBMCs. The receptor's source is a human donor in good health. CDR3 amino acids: CASSPRGTENYGYTF. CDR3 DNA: TGTGCCAGCAGCCCTAGGGGGACAGAGAACTATGGCTACACCTTC.